A selection of T cell receptor beta chains follows, all from one sample in a study of blood T cell repertoires in COVID-19. TCRdb's copy holds only in-frame clones and misses some; the assay was immunoSEQ multiplex PCR. The repertoire consists of some 74,000 clones, with roughly 84% occurring once and the leading ten covering roughly 10%. The material sequenced was peripheral blood. Receptors were obtained from a woman aged 50 to 60 with acute or convalescent COVID-19. Both conserved end residues are part of each CDR3.

J gene | V gene | CDR3 protein
TRBJ2-5 | TRBV19 | CASSTRTRQETQYF
TRBJ2-2 | TRBV19 | CASSIQGATNTGELFF
TRBJ2-5 | TRBV6-1 | CASSVTGGGGQETQYF
TRBJ2-1 | TRBV5-1 | CASRSLAGVYNEQFF
TRBJ1-2 | TRBV19 | CASSMKQGVGYGYTF
TRBJ1-6 | TRBV10-2 | CASSPDSILNSPLHF
TRBJ2-1 | TRBV27 | CASSFLSARGQHEQFF
TRBJ1-1 | TRBV14 | CASSQDKGTVNTEAFF
TRBJ2-7 | TRBV7-2 | CASSLAFSRAAPYEQYF
TRBJ2-5 | TRBV12-3/TRBV12-4 | CASSFGLETQYF
TRBJ1-3 | TRBV3-1/TRBV3-2 | CASRQPGSELSGNTIYF
TRBJ1-2 | TRBV27 | CASSGGLNYGYTF
TRBJ2-7 | TRBV14 | CASSQIPTAGSYEQYF
TRBJ2-7 | TRBV29-1 | CSVTGLAGSYEQYF
TRBJ2-7 | TRBV23-1 | CASTDTYEQYF
TRBJ2-5 | TRBV6-5 | CASSANRDQETQYF
TRBJ2-7 | TRBV30 | CAWSPPTGGLLGQYF
TRBJ1-5 | TRBV7-8 | CASSPHGEGDQPQHF
TRBJ2-1 | TRBV4-3 | CASSQVAGSTYNEQFF